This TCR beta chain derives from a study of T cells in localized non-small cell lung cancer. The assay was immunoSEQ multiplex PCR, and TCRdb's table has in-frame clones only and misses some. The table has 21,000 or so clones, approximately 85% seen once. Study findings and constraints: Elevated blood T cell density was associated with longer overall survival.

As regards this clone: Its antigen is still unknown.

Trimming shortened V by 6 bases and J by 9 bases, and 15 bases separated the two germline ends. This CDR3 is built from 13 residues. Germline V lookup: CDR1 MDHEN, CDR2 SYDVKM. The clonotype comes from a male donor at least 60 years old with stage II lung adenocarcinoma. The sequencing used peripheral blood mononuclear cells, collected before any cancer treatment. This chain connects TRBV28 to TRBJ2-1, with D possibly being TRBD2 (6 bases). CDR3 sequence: CASRWGVVGEQFF. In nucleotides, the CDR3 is TGTGCCAGCAGGTGGGGGGTTGTAGGTGAGCAGTTCTTC.